This T cell receptor beta chain originates from a study of radiotherapy plus CTLA-4 blockade in lung cancer. Clones were read by immunoSEQ multiplex PCR, and TCRdb kept only the in-frame ones, dropping some. The sample shows around 77,000 clones, approximately 73% of them seen only once. This CDR3 is 13 amino acids long. J lost 7 bases, V lost 1 base, and 3 bases had no gene match. Looked up from germline, CDR1 is SEHNR and CDR2 is FQNEAQ (reference sequence). This material consisted of peripheral blood, taken from a patient treated with radiotherapy plus ipilimumab. The clonotype comes from a human donor with non-small cell lung cancer whose response to radiotherapy plus ipilimumab could not be evaluated. The rearrangement joins TRBV7-9 to TRBJ1-2; TRBD1 aligns across 7 bases. CDR3: CASSLEGARGYTF. CDR3 DNA sequence: TGTGCCAGCAGCTTAGAGGGGGCGCGTGGCTACACCTTC.